Listed below are T cell receptor beta chains from one sample, sequenced in a study of cytomegalovirus exposure and HLA in healthy donors. TCRdb's table, derived via immunoSEQ multiplex PCR, lists solely in-frame clones and lacks some. The sample holds over 60,000 clones, around 96% seen once. The sequenced sample was PBMCs. All receptors come from a woman under 30 in good health and CMV-seropositive. CDR3s include the opening cysteine and the closing phenylalanine or tryptophan. The D gene is left open where the match is weak. Clone size is shown for a subset of rows, as once, few, many or a class of expanded clone.

J | V | D | size | CDR3 | DNA
TRBJ1-4 | TRBV7-2 | TRBD1 | NA | CASSGNRGPNEKLFF | TGTGCCAGCAGTGGTAACAGGGGGCCTAATGAAAAACTGTTTTTT
TRBJ2-2 | TRBV7-7 | NA | once | CASSSQGTGELFF | TGTGCTAGCAGCTCACAGGGAACCGGGGAGCTGTTTTTT
TRBJ1-1 | TRBV11-2 | NA | NA | CASSLDTSRVAEAFF | TGTGCCAGCAGCTTAGATACGTCTCGGGTTGCTGAAGCTTTCTTT
TRBJ2-7 | TRBV10-3 | TRBD2 | NA | CAISGTSGNSYEQYF | TGTGCCATCAGCGGGACTAGCGGTAACTCCTACGAGCAGTACTTC
TRBJ1-2 | TRBV5-4 | TRBD1 | NA | CASSFRTGGNGYTF | TGTGCCAGCAGCTTTAGGACAGGGGGAAATGGCTACACCTTC
TRBJ2-1 | TRBV5-1 | NA | NA | CASSSSGAHNEQFF | TGCGCCAGCAGTTCCAGCGGAGCCCACAATGAGCAGTTCTTC
TRBJ2-3 | TRBV25-1 | NA | NA | CASSPRGTTDTQYF | TGTGCCAGCAGTCCGCGGGGTACCACAGATACGCAGTATTTT
TRBJ1-5 | TRBV15 | TRBD1 | NA | CATGTGDDQPQHF | TGTGCCACCGGAACAGGGGACGATCAGCCCCAGCATTTT
TRBJ2-7 | TRBV11-3 | TRBD2 | NA | CASSLLAGDYEQYF | TGTGCCAGCAGCTTGCTAGCGGGAGACTACGAGCAGTACTTC
TRBJ2-1 | TRBV2 | NA | NA | CASSERTNEQFF | TGTGCCAGCAGTGAGCGAACGAATGAGCAGTTCTTC
TRBJ2-1 | TRBV28 | NA | once | CASSLLGIREYNEQFF | TGTGCCAGCAGTTTACTTGGAATACGGGAATACAATGAGCAGTTCTTC
TRBJ2-1 | TRBV29-1 | TRBD2 | NA | CSVEDVGLAGDNEQFF | TGCAGCGTTGAAGATGTGGGACTAGCGGGGGACAATGAGCAGTTCTTC
TRBJ1-3 | TRBV30 | NA | NA | CAWKRGGNTIYF | TGTGCCTGGAAACGTGGGGGGAACACCATATATTTT
TRBJ2-1 | TRBV4-3 | NA | NA | CASSQGRRTPNNEQFF | TGCGCCAGCAGCCAAGGGCGAAGGACTCCCAACAATGAGCAGTTCTTC
TRBJ2-7 | TRBV6-5 | TRBD2 | NA | CASSYDGRAPYEQYF | TGTGCCAGCAGTTACGACGGGAGGGCCCCCTACGAGCAGTACTTC
TRBJ2-7 | TRBV27 | TRBD1 | once | CASSPSQGVEQYF | TGTGCCAGCAGTCCCTCGCAGGGGGTGGAGCAGTACTTC
TRBJ2-3 | TRBV5-5 | NA | NA | CASSLEAENTQYF | TGTGCCAGCAGCTTGGAGGCGGAGAATACGCAGTATTTT
TRBJ2-1 | TRBV28 | TRBD2 | many | CASSPAGGFRRGQFF | TGTGCCAGCAGTCCAGCGGGAGGATTTAGAAGAGGGCAGTTCTTC
TRBJ2-7 | TRBV21-1 | NA | NA | CASSKGIRSYSYEQYF | TGTGCCAGCAGCAAAGGTATTCGGAGCTACTCCTACGAGCAGTACTTC
TRBJ2-1 | TRBV18 | NA | NA | CASSPGVLGLDEQFF | TGTGCCAGCTCACCAGGCGTATTAGGACTCGATGAGCAGTTCTTC
TRBJ2-3 | TRBV27 | TRBD2 | NA | CASSYRTSGVTDTQYF | TGTGCCAGCAGCTATCGGACTAGCGGAGTCACAGATACGCAGTATTTT
TRBJ2-7 | TRBV5-1 | TRBD2 | NA | CASSLVVGRDYEQYF | TGCGCCAGCAGCTTGGTGGTCGGGAGGGACTACGAGCAGTACTTC
TRBJ2-7 | TRBV6-1 | NA | once | CASRSETSSYEQYF | TGTGCCAGCAGGAGCGAAACTTCCTCCTACGAGCAGTACTTC
TRBJ2-1 | TRBV19 | TRBD2 | NA | CASSTTGTSGPGGEQFF | TGTGCCAGTAGTACCACCGGGACTAGCGGTCCAGGGGGTGAGCAGTTCTTC
TRBJ2-7 | TRBV6-5 | TRBD1 | NA | CASSYGTGMWEQYF | TGTGCCAGCAGTTACGGGACAGGGATGTGGGAGCAGTACTTC
TRBJ2-7 | TRBV15 | TRBD1 | NA | CATSRGQGSIYEQYF | TGTGCCACCAGCAGAGGACAGGGCTCGATCTACGAGCAGTACTTC
TRBJ1-1 | TRBV7-8 | TRBD1 | NA | CASSQPGQGNSNTEAFF | TGTGCCAGCAGCCAACCGGGACAGGGGAACTCGAACACTGAAGCTTTCTTT
TRBJ1-1 | TRBV5-1 | NA | NA | CASSLAGSNTEAFF | TGCGCCAGCAGCTTGGCGGGATCGAACACTGAAGCTTTCTTT
TRBJ1-5 | TRBV28 | NA | NA | CASSRPGGGWGSNQPQHF | TGTGCCAGCAGTCGACCTGGGGGGGGTTGGGGTAGCAATCAGCCCCAGCATTTT
TRBJ2-3 | TRBV4-1 | TRBD2 | NA | CASSQDGRGSDTQYF | TGCGCCAGCAGCCAAGATGGGAGGGGCTCAGATACGCAGTATTTT
TRBJ2-3 | TRBV7-2 | TRBD2 | NA | CASSLAKAGGPSTDTQYF | TGTGCCAGCAGCTTAGCGAAGGCGGGAGGACCTAGCACAGATACGCAGTATTTT
TRBJ2-7 | TRBV27 | NA | NA | CASSDRGSYEQYF | TGTGCCAGCAGTGATAGGGGGAGCTACGAGCAGTACTTC
TRBJ2-7 | TRBV5-1 | NA | NA | CASSLGDEQYF | TGCGCCAGCAGCCTCGGGGACGAGCAGTACTTC
TRBJ1-5 | TRBV28 | TRBD1 | NA | CASSDREDSNQPQHF | TGTGCCAGCAGTGACAGGGAGGACAGCAATCAGCCCCAGCATTTT
TRBJ2-7 | TRBV11-2 | TRBD1 | NA | CASSLKQGAHEQYF | TGTGCCAGCAGCCTCAAACAGGGGGCCCACGAGCAGTACTTC
TRBJ2-1 | TRBV28 | TRBD2 | NA | CASSLPSGRANEQFF | TGTGCCAGCAGTTTACCTAGCGGGAGGGCCAATGAGCAGTTCTTC
TRBJ2-7 | TRBV2 | TRBD1 | NA | CASSERSGGPYEQYF | TGTGCCAGCAGTGAAAGGTCAGGGGGCCCCTACGAGCAGTACTTC
TRBJ2-7 | TRBV27 | NA | NA | CASSSLGGGDEQYF | TGTGCCAGCAGTTCATTGGGAGGGGGGGACGAGCAGTACTTC
TRBJ2-3 | TRBV10-3 | NA | NA | CAMGQGTGGQYTQYF | TGTGCCATGGGACAAGGAACGGGAGGACAATATACGCAGTATTTT
TRBJ2-5 | TRBV7-7 | NA | once | CASSRLQGPQETQYF | TGTGCTAGCAGCCGGCTACAGGGCCCCCAAGAGACCCAGTACTTC
TRBJ2-5 | TRBV5-8 | TRBD1 | NA | CASSSGDRGQETQYF | TGTGCCAGCAGCTCCGGGGACAGGGGGCAAGAGACCCAGTACTTC
TRBJ2-5 | TRBV25-1 | TRBD2 | NA | CASSESRLAGIQETQYF | TGTGCCAGCAGTGAATCCCGACTAGCGGGAATTCAAGAGACCCAGTACTTC
TRBJ2-1 | TRBV27 | NA | NA | CASSLSPAGNEQFF | TGTGCCAGCAGTTTATCCCCGGCGGGGAATGAGCAGTTCTTC
TRBJ1-2 | TRBV6-1 | NA | NA | CASREVKRGYTF | TGTGCCAGCAGGGAAGTTAAGAGGGGCTACACCTTC
TRBJ2-7 | TRBV5-1 | TRBD1 | NA | CASSFDTGGDYEQYF | TGCGCCAGCAGCTTTGACACAGGGGGAGACTACGAGCAGTACTTC
TRBJ1-2 | TRBV7-8 | TRBD1 | NA | CASSLGDRAAGYTF | TGTGCCAGCAGCTTAGGCGACAGGGCGGCCGGCTACACCTTC
TRBJ2-7 | TRBV28 | TRBD2 | NA | CASSLAGLSYEQYF | TGTGCCAGCAGTCTAGCGGGACTCAGCTACGAGCAGTACTTC
TRBJ2-7 | TRBV4-3 | NA | NA | CASSQDRRVYEQYF | TGCGCCAGCAGCCAAGATCGCAGGGTCTACGAGCAGTACTTC
TRBJ2-6 | TRBV2 | NA | NA | CASRGRSASSGANVLTF | TGTGCCAGCCGAGGAAGGTCCGCAAGCTCTGGGGCCAACGTCCTGACTTTC
TRBJ2-7 | TRBV28 | TRBD2 | NA | CASGPGGAPSYEQYF | TGTGCCAGCGGTCCGGGGGGGGCTCCTTCCTACGAGCAGTACTTC
TRBJ2-7 | TRBV5-1 | TRBD2 | NA | CASSREGLAGYEQYF | TGCGCCAGCAGCCGAGAGGGGCTAGCGGGCTACGAGCAGTACTTC
TRBJ2-2 | TRBV11-2 | TRBD1 | NA | CASSRGQGGHTGELFF | TGTGCCAGCAGCAGAGGACAGGGGGGTCACACCGGGGAGCTGTTTTTT
TRBJ2-7 | TRBV11-3 | TRBD2 | NA | CASSWETSGDYEQYF | TGTGCCAGCAGCTGGGAGACTAGCGGGGACTACGAGCAGTACTTC
TRBJ2-2 | TRBV19 | NA | NA | CASSKEVGELFF | TGTGCCAGTAGCAAGGAGGTCGGGGAGCTGTTTTTT
TRBJ2-1 | TRBV7-6 | NA | once | CASSLAQGYNEQFF | TGTGCCAGCAGCTTAGCCCAGGGCTACAATGAGCAGTTCTTC
TRBJ2-6 | TRBV18 | NA | NA | CASSPPRGRVSGANVLTF | TGTGCCAGCTCACCCCCCAGAGGGAGAGTATCTGGGGCCAACGTCCTGACTTTC
TRBJ2-5 | TRBV7-7 | TRBD2 | NA | CASSSLGAGGQETQYF | TGTGCTAGCAGCTCGTTGGGGGCGGGGGGTCAAGAGACCCAGTACTTC